The 20 T cell receptor beta chains below all came from one sample that was sequenced in a study of cytomegalovirus exposure and HLA in healthy donors. PCR involved 60 Vbeta and 13 Jbeta primers. TCRdb keeps only in-frame clones here, not all; method: immunoSEQ multiplex PCR. The table records roughly 160,000 clones, 77% of them present only once. The sample taken for sequencing was PBMCs. The receptor source for this set is a woman in her twenties or thirties in good health and CMV-seronegative.

V and J are TRBV29-1 and TRBJ2-1, with 8 bases that match TRBD1. This CDR3 contains 12 residues. The trim removed 4 bases at V and 7 bases at J, leaving 3 bases unmatched. Germline loops: CDR1 SQVTM, CDR2 ANQGSEA. CDR3 region: CSVARGLNEQFF. The CDR3, as DNA: TGCAGCGTTGCCAGGGGGCTAAATGAGCAGTTCTTC.

The sample holds a few counts of this clone. J is TRBJ1-2 and V is TRBV28, with 7 positions matching TRBD1. CDR3 length: 15 amino acids. With 3 bases clipped from V and 5 bases from J, the junction kept 9 bases outside the gene matches. Germline V gene lookup returns CDR1 MDHEN and CDR2 SYDVKM. The CDR3, as DNA: TGTGCCAGCAGTTTTGGGACAGAGGGGGCATATGGCTACACCTTC. Its protein is CASSFGTEGAYGYTF.

The J gene is TRBJ1-2, the V gene TRBV28; D not resolved. V lost 10 bases and J 7 bases, leaving 19 bases between the germline ends. Germline V CDR1 and CDR2: MDHEN, SYDVKM. CDR3 length equals 13 residues. The CDR3 DNA reads as TGTGCCATCCCAAAAAGGAGGGTTAGTGGCTACACCTTC. It translates to CAIPKRRVSGYTF.

V gene TRBV2 combines with J gene TRBJ1-1; possibly TRBD1 for D (5 bases). V was trimmed by 7 bases and J by 3 bases, leaving 15 bases between them. This CDR3 spans 14 amino acids. The germline V gene has CDR1 SNHLY and CDR2 FYNNEI. CDR3 sequence (DNA): TGTGCCAGCAAACGAGAAGGGGTTGACACTGAAGCTTTCTTT. Translation: CASKREGVDTEAFF.

This sequence joins TRBV9 and TRBJ2-5, with a weak D call TRBD2 (6 bases). Trimming pared 0 bases from V and 4 bases from J, leaving 16 bases between. The germline gives CDR1 SGDLS, CDR2 YYNGEE. This CDR3 has 16 amino acids. The CDR3 reads CASSVGRGFSGETQYF. The CDR3 DNA reads as TGTGCCAGCAGCGTAGGACGGGGGTTTAGCGGAGAGACCCAGTACTTC.

V usage is TRBV7-9 and J usage is TRBJ2-1; 8 bases line up with TRBD2. This CDR3 has 17 residues. CDR1 is SEHNR and CDR2 is FQNEAQ in the germline V gene (reference sequence). Trimming at V came to 3 bases and at J to 4 bases, leaving 11 bases not matched to a gene. CDR3 nucleotides: TGTGCCAGCAGCTTTTTGGGCGGGGGGAGGCGGTACAATGAGCAGTTCTTC. Translation gives CASSFLGGGRRYNEQFF.

CDR3 DNA: TGTGCCAGCAGCTCGGGGACTAGCGGGAGGGCCAGATACGAGCAGTACTTC. Its translation is CASSSGTSGRARYEQYF. This chain links TRBV7-9 with TRBJ2-7, with TRBD2 identical over 16 bases. The ends lost 4 bases at V and 4 bases at J; junction bases unmatched: 7. CDR1 SEHNR and CDR2 FQNEAQ come from the germline V gene (reference sequence). The CDR3 contains 17 residues. Looking up the rest from reference TRBV7-9 and TRBJ2-7 gives the full variable domain: DTGVSQNPRHKITKRGQNVTFRCDPISEHNRLYWYRQTLGQGPEFLTYFQNEAQLEKSRLLSDRFSAERPKGSFSTLEIQRTEQGDSAMYLCASSSGTSGRARYEQYFGPGTRLTVT.

Only one count was recorded for this clone. The V and J genes are TRBV2 and TRBJ2-3, with a tentative D call TRBD2 (6 bases). The germline V gene encodes CDR1 SNHLY and CDR2 FYNNEI. Trimming took 8 bases from V and 6 from J, leaving 18 bases between them. The CDR3 has 14 amino acids. The CDR3 DNA reads as TGTGCCAGCCTCCTTTGGCGTCGGGGGGATACGCAGTATTTT. Translated, it gives CASLLWRRGDTQYF.

CDR3 sequence (DNA): TGCGCCAGCAGCCAAGATCTACCAGCGGGAGGGCCAGGTACGCAGTATTTT. It specifies CASSQDLPAGGPGTQYF. J is TRBJ2-3 and V is TRBV4-3; 10 bases line up with TRBD2. V was clipped by 0 bases and J by 8 bases; unmatched bases: 11. In germline, CDR1 is LGHNA, CDR2 YSLEER. The CDR3 spans 17 residues.

This clone was observed a handful of times. This chain connects TRBV9 to TRBJ1-2; D is unclear. The CDR3 extends over 14 amino acids. Germline V CDR1 and CDR2: SGDLS, YYNGEE. V lost 0 bases and J lost 2, with 8 bases in between. The CDR3 protein is CASSVGVQNYGYTF. For the CDR3, the DNA is TGTGCCAGCAGCGTAGGGGTACAGAACTATGGCTACACCTTC.

This chain uses TRBV27 with TRBJ2-1; 15 nucleotides agree with TRBD2. The V and J ends lost 8 bases and 8 bases, in that order; junction bases with no gene match: 4. The CDR3 totals 14 residues. Germline lookup yields CDR1 MNHEY and CDR2 SMNVEV (reference sequence). CDR3: CASQRTSGRDEQFF. The CDR3, as DNA: TGTGCCAGCCAGAGGACTAGCGGGAGGGATGAGCAGTTCTTC.

This chain connects TRBV4-1 to TRBJ2-1; perhaps TRBD2 as D (5 bases). This CDR3 spans 14 amino acids. Trimming cost V 6 bases and J 6 bases, with 15 bases left between them. Germline V gives CDR1 MGHRA, CDR2 YSYEKL. CDR3 bases: TGCGCCAGCAGGCGGGTTAAGGGCCCCAATGAGCAGTTCTTC. It specifies CASRRVKGPNEQFF.

The V and J genes are TRBV4-1 and TRBJ2-2; TRBD2 matches 11 bases. V was pared by 3 bases and J by 7 bases, with 4 bases of the junction left unmatched. The CDR3 length is 15 residues. Germline V gene data show CDR1 as MGHRA and CDR2 as YSYEKL. The CDR3 bases are TGCGCCAGCAGCCAGAAGGGACTAGCGGTCGGGGAGCTGTTTTTT. This codes for CASSQKGLAVGELFF.

V and J are TRBV6-1 and TRBJ1-5; TRBD1 matches at 8 bases. The ends lost 1 base at V and 1 base at J; junction bases unmatched: 9. The CDR3 sequence is 18 residues long. Germline lookup yields CDR1 MNHNS and CDR2 SASEGT. The DNA for the CDR3 is TGTGCCAGCAGTGAAGGGACAGGGTTTGCTGGGAGCAATCAGCCCCAGCATTTT. It specifies CASSEGTGFAGSNQPQHF.

The chain links TRBV5-4 to TRBJ2-5; no clear D. The V end was cut by 0 bases, the J end by 5 bases, with 2 bases between. The CDR3 totals 11 residues. The germline V gene has CDR1 SGHNT and CDR2 YYREEE (reference sequence). CDR3 loop: CASSLAETQYF. The CDR3 DNA is TGTGCCAGCAGCTTGGCTGAGACCCAGTACTTC.

The rearrangement joins TRBV15 to TRBJ2-7; D perhaps matches TRBD2 (5 bases). V was trimmed by 0 bases and J by 2 bases, leaving 20 bases between them. The germline gives CDR1 LNHNV, CDR2 YYDKDF (reference sequence). There are 18 residues in the CDR3. CDR3 protein: CATSRDRSRTEDPYEQYF. The CDR3 region has the DNA TGTGCCACCAGCAGAGATCGGTCCAGGACGGAGGATCCCTACGAGCAGTACTTC.

In this sample, this clone turned up once. This sequence joins TRBV9 and TRBJ2-1; D call uncertain. V gave up 5 bases and J gave up 3 bases, with 15 bases separating them. The CDR3 is 15 amino acids. Germline assignment: CDR1 SGDLS and CDR2 YYNGEE. CDR3 in DNA: TGTGCCAGCAGTGGTTCTTCGAACTACTACAATGAGCAGTTCTTC. Amino acid sequence: CASSGSSNYYNEQFF.

The J gene is TRBJ2-7, the V gene TRBV5-4, with TRBD1 matching over 9 bases. The germline gives CDR1 SGHNT, CDR2 YYREEE (reference sequence). This CDR3 region has 15 residues. V shed 4 bases and J 0 bases; nucleotides not matched to a gene: 5. CDR3 DNA: TGTGCCAGCAGCCCCTACAGGGGGCCCTCCTACGAGCAGTACTTC. Translation: CASSPYRGPSYEQYF.

The V call is TRBV28, the J call TRBJ1-2; D is possibly TRBD1 (5 bases). V was trimmed by 8 bases and J by 4 bases, leaving 8 bases between them. This CDR3 comprises 11 residues. Germline CDR1 reads MDHEN; CDR2 reads SYDVKM. The CDR3 nucleotides are TGTGCCAGCGGCAGGGTCTATGGCTACACCTTC. It is translated as CASGRVYGYTF.

The genes are TRBV10-3 and TRBJ1-1, with D tentatively TRBD1 (6 bases). From germline, CDR1 is ENHRY and CDR2 SYGVKD. There are 14 residues in the CDR3. The V end lost 3 bases, the J end lost 8 bases, and 16 bases lay between the germline ends. The CDR3: CAISDPHTGTEAFF. For the CDR3, the DNA is TGTGCCATCAGTGATCCCCATACCGGGACAGAAGCTTTCTTT.